These 22 T cell receptor beta chains came from one sample sequenced in a study of cytomegalovirus exposure and HLA in healthy donors. The PCR employed 60 Vbeta primers together with 13 Jbeta primers. Measured with immunoSEQ multiplex PCR; TCRdb has only the in-frame clones, and not every one. This table holds around 180,000 clones, roughly 83% found once. Material: PBMCs. The receptors derive from a woman aged 45-59 years in good health and CMV-seronegative.

The gene calls are TRBV28 and TRBJ1-1; D might be TRBD1 (5 bases). In germline, CDR1 is MDHEN, CDR2 SYDVKM. Trimming pared 7 bases from V and 7 bases from J, leaving 16 bases between. The CDR3 has 13 amino acids. CDR3 bases: TGTGCCAGCACCCTGGGGAGGCAGGGTGAAGCTTTCTTT. Amino acid sequence: CASTLGRQGEAFF.

The CDR3 protein is CASSVLHNEQFF. The CDR3 DNA follows: TGTGCCAGCAGCGTACTACACAATGAGCAGTTCTTC. The V call is TRBV9, the J call TRBJ2-1; no firm D call. The CDR3 spans 12 residues. The germline CDR1 and CDR2 sequences are SGDLS and YYNGEE. Trimming pared 1 base from V and 5 bases from J, leaving 4 bases between. Drawing the rest from reference TRBV9 and TRBJ2-1, the complete variable domain is DSGVTQTPKHLITATGQRVTLRCSPRSGDLSVYWYQQSLDQGLQFLIQYYNGEERAKGNILERFSAQQFPDLHSELNLSSLELGDSALYFCASSVLHNEQFFGPGTRLTVL.

The V gene is TRBV5-1, the J gene TRBJ2-7; TRBD2 is a possible D gene (6 bases). The CDR3 spans 17 residues. Trimming removed 4 bases at V and 4 bases at J, with 24 bases between. Germline loops: CDR1 SGHRS, CDR2 YFSETQ. The CDR3 spells CASSRALSTGELYEQYF. For the CDR3, the DNA is TGCGCCAGCAGCCGGGCCCTCTCGACGGGGGAGCTGTACGAGCAGTACTTC.

The J gene is TRBJ1-5, the V gene TRBV28; D uncertain. The CDR3 contains 14 residues. Germline V gene data show CDR1 as MDHEN and CDR2 as SYDVKM. V was shortened by 4 bases and J by 6 bases, with 13 bases between the two germline ends. The CDR3: CASSSPSRGQPQHF. The CDR3 DNA reads TGTGCCAGCAGTTCTCCAAGTCGAGGTCAGCCCCAGCATTTT.

This clone was counted between two and nine times. The chain has TRBV5-1 and TRBJ1-1; D not resolved. Germline CDR1 is SGHRS and CDR2 is YFSETQ. This CDR3 contains 14 residues. The V end was cut by 1 base, the J end by 0 bases, with 7 bases between. CDR3 DNA: TGCGCCAGCAGCTTGCAGGTCTTGAACACTGAAGCTTTCTTT. This gives the protein CASSLQVLNTEAFF. Combining the CDR3 with reference TRBV5-1 and TRBJ1-1 gives the whole variable domain KAGVTQTPRYLIKTRGQQVTLSCSPISGHRSVSWYQQTPGQGLQFLFEYFSETQRNKGNFPGRFSGRQFSNSRSEMNVSTLELGDSALYLCASSLQVLNTEAFFGQGTRLTVV.

The chain combines TRBV9 with TRBJ2-3, with 12 bases lining up with TRBD1. This CDR3 region has 15 residues. CDR1 is SGDLS, CDR2 YYNGEE, per germline. V lost 4 bases, J lost 3 bases, and 3 bases stayed unmatched. Here the CDR3 reads CASSMGQGATDTQYF. Here the CDR3 DNA reads TGTGCCAGCAGCATGGGACAGGGGGCAACAGATACGCAGTATTTT.

This sequence joins TRBV6-5 and TRBJ2-5, with D unclear. The better agreement between TRBJ2-7 and the DNA end casts doubt on the J call. Germline CDR1 MNHEY, CDR2 SVGAGI. This CDR3 has 13 amino acids. This chain's CDR3 is CASSSRLLSEQYF. CDR3 sequence (DNA): TGTGCCAGCAGTTCTAGATTGCTGAGCGAGCAGTACTTC.

J is TRBJ1-2 and V is TRBV2, with D possibly being TRBD1 (6 bases). The CDR3 loop spans 12 amino acids. CDR1 is SNHLY and CDR2 is FYNNEI in the germline V gene. V was trimmed by 6 bases and J by 4 bases, leaving 9 bases between them. The CDR3 loop reads CASRGTLYGYTF. The CDR3 DNA follows: TGTGCCAGCAGGGGGACACTCTATGGCTACACCTTC.

The chain recombines TRBV6-1 with TRBJ1-2; D remains unclear. Germline values: CDR1 MNHNS, CDR2 SASEGT. Deletions cut 2 bases from V and 6 bases from J, with 19 bases between. This CDR3 is built from 16 residues. The CDR3 loop reads CASSEPAAGGYDGYTF. DNA of the CDR3: TGTGCCAGCAGTGAACCCGCGGCGGGAGGGTACGATGGCTACACCTTC.

This sequence joins TRBV29-1 and TRBJ2-1; 8 positions agree with TRBD2. CDR1 SQVTM and CDR2 ANQGSEA come from the germline V gene. V trimming: 3 bases; J trimming: 0 bases; junction bases outside the gene matches: 13. This CDR3 comprises 18 residues. In DNA form, the CDR3 reads TGCAGCGTTGACCGGACGAGCGGGGGCTTTAGCTCCTACAATGAGCAGTTCTTC. Protein: CSVDRTSGGFSSYNEQFF.

The chain links TRBV7-2 to TRBJ2-3; TRBD1 is a possible D gene (6 bases). V was pared by 4 bases and J by 3 bases, with 14 bases between. The germline V gene has CDR1 SGHTA and CDR2 FQGNSA. This CDR3 contains 15 residues. CDR3 bases: TGTGCCAGCAGCTCTCTAGGACAGAGGACAGATACGCAGTATTTT. Its protein is CASSSLGQRTDTQYF.

The chain carries TRBV7-9 and TRBJ1-5, with 9 nucleotides matching TRBD1. V lost 4 bases, J lost 7 bases, and 11 bases stayed unmatched. There are 16 residues in the CDR3. Germline V CDR1 and CDR2: SEHNR, FQNEAQ (reference sequence). The CDR3 region is CASSWGTGRSVQPQHF. CDR3 sequence (DNA): TGTGCCAGCAGCTGGGGGACAGGGAGGTCAGTACAGCCCCAGCATTTT.

V is TRBV9 and J is TRBJ2-2, with 11 bases lining up with TRBD2. Germline V gene sequence: CDR1 SGDLS, CDR2 YYNGEE. This CDR3 spans 17 amino acids. J gave up 7 bases and V 4 bases, and 12 bases lay outside the gene matches. Here the CDR3 reads CASSKSSGGTLSGELFF. The CDR3 region has the DNA TGTGCCAGCAGCAAATCTAGCGGGGGGACCCTTAGCGGGGAGCTGTTTTTT.

The chain recombines TRBV19 with TRBJ2-3; TRBD1 is a possible D gene (6 bases). This CDR3 contains 15 residues. Trimming removed 0 bases at V and 3 bases at J, with 10 bases between. In germline, CDR1 is LNHDA, CDR2 SQIVND (reference sequence). The chain's CDR3 is CASSIDLTGTDTQYF. The CDR3 DNA reads TGTGCCAGTAGTATAGACCTCACAGGGACAGATACGCAGTATTTT.

The chain combines TRBV5-4 with TRBJ2-1, with 14 bases that match TRBD2. Trimming took 4 bases from V and 8 from J; bases not matched to a gene: 8. The CDR3 is 16 residues long. Germline CDR1 SGHNT, CDR2 YYREEE (reference sequence). The DNA for the CDR3 is TGTGCCAGCAGCACTTGGACTAGCGGGAGGAGGTATGAGCAGTTCTTC. Amino acid sequence: CASSTWTSGRRYEQFF.

The V and J genes are TRBV7-2 and TRBJ1-1, with D possibly matching TRBD1 (6 bases). This CDR3 is 14 amino acids long. V lost 1 base to trimming and J lost 1 base, with 7 bases between them. The germline gives CDR1 SGHTA, CDR2 FQGNSA. Here the CDR3 DNA reads TGTGCCAGCAGCTTAGACAGGGCGAACACTGAAGCTTTCTTT. Protein: CASSLDRANTEAFF.

V usage is TRBV7-2 and J usage is TRBJ2-4; 9 nucleotides line up with TRBD2. This CDR3 is 16 amino acids long. V was clipped by 1 base and J by 5 bases; unmatched bases: 6. CDR1 is SGHTA, CDR2 FQGNSA, per germline. CDR3 in DNA: TGTGCCAGCAGCTTAGTGGGCGGGAGGGCGGAAAACATTCAGTACTTC. It encodes CASSLVGGRAENIQYF.

The table lists this clone with a count of one. The V and J genes are TRBV11-2 and TRBJ2-7; D uncertain. V lost 4 bases, J lost 4 bases, and 11 bases lay in between. The CDR3 runs to 13 residues. Germline values: CDR1 SGHAT, CDR2 FQNNGV. The CDR3 region is CASSYSDLYEQYF. Here the CDR3 DNA reads TGTGCCAGCAGCTATTCCGACTTATACGAGCAGTACTTC.

The J gene is TRBJ1-5, the V gene TRBV2, with 8 nucleotides matching TRBD1. Germline CDR1 reads SNHLY; CDR2 reads FYNNEI. The trim removed 7 bases at V and 0 bases at J, leaving 14 bases unmatched. The CDR3 contains 18 residues. This chain's CDR3 is CASTSRGTGGVSNQPQHF. The DNA of the CDR3 is TGTGCCAGCACTAGCAGGGGGACAGGTGGTGTTAGCAATCAGCCCCAGCATTTT.

The chain joins TRBV28 to TRBJ1-2; no clear D. Germline CDR1 is MDHEN and CDR2 is SYDVKM. V was cut by 5 bases and J by 4 bases, with 8 bases left in between. This CDR3 region has 12 residues. The CDR3 region is CASSLTSYGYTF. CDR3 DNA: TGTGCCAGCAGTCTCACAAGCTATGGCTACACCTTC.

The chain combines TRBV4-1 with TRBJ1-1; 9 positions match TRBD1. CDR1 is MGHRA and CDR2 is YSYEKL in the germline V gene. The CDR3 extends over 14 amino acids. Losses at the gene ends were 5 bases for V and 0 bases for J; bases not matched to a gene: 1. The CDR3 nucleotides read TGCGCCAGCAGCGACAGGGGGGTGAACACTGAAGCTTTCTTT. This codes for CASSDRGVNTEAFF.

This chain connects TRBV5-1 to TRBJ1-5; 7 nucleotides align to TRBD1. Trimming cost V 4 bases and J 4 bases; bases outside gene matches: 11. This CDR3 is built from 16 residues. Germline CDR1 and CDR2: SGHRS and YFSETQ. The CDR3 region is CASSTGVGGLNQPQHF. CDR3 sequence (DNA): TGCGCCAGCAGCACCGGGGTAGGGGGCCTAAATCAGCCCCAGCATTTT.